This T cell receptor (beta chain) originates from a study of neurological immune-mediated disorders. Time point defined: technical triplicate 1. The starting material, 2 million PBMCs stored at -80 C, gave rise to the unsorted libraries. This clonotype was recorded at least ten times. The target antigen is unknown. Overall study results and limits: In HTLV-1-associated myelopathy, TCR clonal expansion was greatest, whereas multiple sclerosis had the least, falling below healthy controls.

Germline CDR1 reads SGHRS; CDR2 reads YFSETQ. V was clipped by 6 bases and J by 0 bases, with 8 bases between them. The CDR3 consists of 13 residues. The cDNA was generated through 5'RACE incorporating 10-nucleotide random UMIs. TCRdb redid the calling of the 5' RACE reads with MiXCR, one entry per CDR3 protein. The data show around 37,000 distinct CDR3 sequences, 8.5% to 14% seen once. This receptor was identified in a man in his 60s with HTLV-1-associated myelopathy (HAM/TSP). The sample consisted of PBMCs. J is TRBJ2-3 and V is TRBV5-1, with unresolved D. CDR3 amino acids: CASTEPSTDTQYF. For the CDR3, the DNA is TGCGCCAGCACCGAGCCTAGCACAGATACGCAGTATTTT.